The clone carrying this T cell receptor beta chain was observed a handful of times. Its target is unknown. This CDR3 region has 13 residues. The V and J ends lost 6 bases and 4 bases respectively, with 10 bases between them. Germline lookup yields CDR1 MNHEY and CDR2 SVGAGI. This record belongs to a study of beta chain features in type 1 diabetes. Based on CD45RO/CCR7/CD25/CD127/CD95/CD27, CD4+ regulatory, stem cell-like memory, naive and central memory cells were sorted. Study observations and caveats: High-TCR-expressing cells could be over-represented by cDNA sequencing. With patients and controls alike, PCR might favor shorter templates to an equal degree. Among type 1 diabetes patients, VDJ junctions had fewer insertions and more deletions. In all four CD4+ subsets, TCRB CDR3 length was significantly, moderately reduced in type 1 diabetes.

The entirety of the isolated RNA underwent reverse transcription, so expressed TCRB transcripts were sequenced. Assay used: immunoSEQ multiplex PCR; TCRdb lists only in-frame clones, some missing. This table holds about 650,000 clones, about an eighth found once. Sequencing was carried out using naive CD4+ T cells from blood. V gene TRBV6-5 combines with J gene TRBJ1-5; the D is unclear. The source is a man aged 30 to 45 with type 1 diabetes. For the CDR3, the DNA is TGTGCCAGCAGAACCGGGCATAATCAGCCCCAGCATTTT. This translates into CASRTGHNQPQHF.